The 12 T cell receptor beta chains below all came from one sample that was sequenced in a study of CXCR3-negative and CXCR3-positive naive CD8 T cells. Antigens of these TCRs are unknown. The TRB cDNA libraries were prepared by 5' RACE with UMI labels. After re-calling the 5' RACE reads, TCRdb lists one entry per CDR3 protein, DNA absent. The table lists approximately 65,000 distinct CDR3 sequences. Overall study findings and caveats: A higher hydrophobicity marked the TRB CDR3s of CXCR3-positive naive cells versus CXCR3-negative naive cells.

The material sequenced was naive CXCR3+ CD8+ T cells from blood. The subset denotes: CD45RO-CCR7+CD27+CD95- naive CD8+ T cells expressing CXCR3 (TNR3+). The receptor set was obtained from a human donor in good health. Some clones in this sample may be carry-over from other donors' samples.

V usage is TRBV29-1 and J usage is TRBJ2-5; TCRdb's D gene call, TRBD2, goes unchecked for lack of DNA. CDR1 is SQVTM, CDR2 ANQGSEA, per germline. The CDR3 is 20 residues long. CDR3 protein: CSVEDLSSGSAELPGETQYF.

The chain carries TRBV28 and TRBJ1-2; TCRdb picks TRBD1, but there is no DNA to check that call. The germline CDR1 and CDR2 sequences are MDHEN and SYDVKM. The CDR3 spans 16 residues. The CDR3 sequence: CASSGNQGARIYGYTF.

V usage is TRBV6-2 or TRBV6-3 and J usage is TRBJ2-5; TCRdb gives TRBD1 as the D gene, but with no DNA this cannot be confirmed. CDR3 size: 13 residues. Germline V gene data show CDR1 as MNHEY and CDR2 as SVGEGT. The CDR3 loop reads CASSYDRGQTQYF.

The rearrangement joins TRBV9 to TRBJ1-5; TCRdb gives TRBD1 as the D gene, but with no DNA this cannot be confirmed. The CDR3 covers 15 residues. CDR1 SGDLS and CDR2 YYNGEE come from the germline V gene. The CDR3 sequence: CASSEDTGANQPQHF.

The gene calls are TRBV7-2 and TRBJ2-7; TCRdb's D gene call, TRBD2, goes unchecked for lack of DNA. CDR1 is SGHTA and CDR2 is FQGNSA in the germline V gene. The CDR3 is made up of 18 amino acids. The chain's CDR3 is CASSLGGGAFYSSYEQYF.

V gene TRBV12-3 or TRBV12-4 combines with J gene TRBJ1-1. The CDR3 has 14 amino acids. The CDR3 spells CASSLHSMNTEAFF.

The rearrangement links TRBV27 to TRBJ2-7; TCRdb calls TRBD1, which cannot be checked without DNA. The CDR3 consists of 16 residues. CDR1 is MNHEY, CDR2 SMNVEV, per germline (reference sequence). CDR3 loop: CASVGPGDESSYEQYF.

The CDR3 region is CASSRGVETQYF. V and J are TRBV28 and TRBJ2-5; the D call from TCRdb, TRBD1, cannot be confirmed without DNA. The CDR3 totals 12 residues. From germline, CDR1 is MDHEN and CDR2 SYDVKM.

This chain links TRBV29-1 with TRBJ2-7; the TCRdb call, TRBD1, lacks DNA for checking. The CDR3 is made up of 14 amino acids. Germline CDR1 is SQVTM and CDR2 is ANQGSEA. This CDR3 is CSASSGQGVYEQYF.

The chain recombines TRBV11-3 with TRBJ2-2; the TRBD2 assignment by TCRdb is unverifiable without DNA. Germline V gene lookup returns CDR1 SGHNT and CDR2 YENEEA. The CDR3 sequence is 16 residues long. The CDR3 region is CASSSWRESNTGELFF.

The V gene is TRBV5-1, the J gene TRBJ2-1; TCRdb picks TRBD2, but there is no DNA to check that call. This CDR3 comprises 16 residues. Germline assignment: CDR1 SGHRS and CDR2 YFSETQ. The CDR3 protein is CASSLEVSGGYNEQFF.

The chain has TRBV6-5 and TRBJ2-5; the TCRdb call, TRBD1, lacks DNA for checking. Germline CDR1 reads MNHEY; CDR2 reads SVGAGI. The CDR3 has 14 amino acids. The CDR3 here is CASSYFQGGETQYF.